This T cell receptor beta chain was profiled in a study of blood T cell repertoires in COVID-19. Study background: Acute-phase and convalescent COVID-19 samples originated in the United States, Italy and Spain. In each case, the material was cDNA or gDNA derived from T cells, B-cell-depleted T cells, or PBMCs.

The table came from immunoSEQ multiplex PCR; TCRdb's copy has only in-frame clones and leaves some out. The table has approximately 97,000 clones, around nine tenths seen once. This CDR3 has 14 residues. Germline values: CDR1 SGHNT, CDR2 YENEEA. Trimming took 3 bases from V and 8 from J; bases not matched to a gene: 4. The chain combines TRBV11-3 with TRBJ2-1, with TRBD2 matching 10 bases. The clonotype comes from a man aged 55 to 70 with acute or convalescent COVID-19. Sequenced material: peripheral blood. The CDR3 sequence is CASSFSGGQDEQFF. In nucleotides, the CDR3 is TGTGCCAGCAGCTTTAGCGGGGGGCAGGATGAGCAGTTCTTC.